The TCR beta chain described here comes from a study of control samples from healthy donors and cancer patients. This table comes from immunoSEQ multiplex PCR, and its TCRdb copy is limited to in-frame clones, with some not included. The table includes tens of thousands of clones, around 95% detected once. V was clipped by 5 bases and J by 4 bases; unmatched bases: 2. This CDR3 has 13 amino acids. The germline V gene has CDR1 SQVTM and CDR2 ANQGSEA. V is TRBV29-1 and J is TRBJ1-3, with 10 bases lining up with TRBD1. The sample taken for sequencing was blood. This TCR derives from a woman aged 30 to 39 in good health. The CDR3 DNA sequence: TGCAGCGTTAGACAGGGGGCCGGAAACACCATATATTTT. Its translation is CSVRQGAGNTIYF.